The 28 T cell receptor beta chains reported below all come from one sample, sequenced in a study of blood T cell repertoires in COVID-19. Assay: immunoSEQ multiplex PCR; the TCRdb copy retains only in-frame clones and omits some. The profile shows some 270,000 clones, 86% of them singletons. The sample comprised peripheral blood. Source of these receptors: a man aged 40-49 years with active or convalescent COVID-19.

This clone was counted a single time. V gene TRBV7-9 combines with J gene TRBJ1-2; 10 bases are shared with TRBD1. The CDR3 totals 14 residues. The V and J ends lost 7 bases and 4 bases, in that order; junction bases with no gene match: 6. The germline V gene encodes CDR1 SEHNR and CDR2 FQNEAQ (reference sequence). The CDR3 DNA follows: TGTGCCAGCACAACCGGGACAGGGGCCTATGGCTACACCTTC. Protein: CASTTGTGAYGYTF.

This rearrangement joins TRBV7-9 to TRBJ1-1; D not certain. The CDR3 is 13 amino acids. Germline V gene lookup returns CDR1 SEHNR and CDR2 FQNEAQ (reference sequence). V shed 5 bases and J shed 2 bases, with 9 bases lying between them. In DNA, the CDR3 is TGTGCCAGCAGCCTAGGGAGTAACACTGAAGCTTTCTTT. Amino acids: CASSLGSNTEAFF.

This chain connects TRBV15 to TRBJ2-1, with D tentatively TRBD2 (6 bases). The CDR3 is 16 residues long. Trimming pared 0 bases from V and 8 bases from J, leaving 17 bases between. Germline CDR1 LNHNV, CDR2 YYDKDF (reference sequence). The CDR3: CATSRDRGGRVYEQFF. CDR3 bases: TGTGCCACCAGCAGAGATCGAGGAGGGCGGGTTTATGAGCAGTTCTTC.

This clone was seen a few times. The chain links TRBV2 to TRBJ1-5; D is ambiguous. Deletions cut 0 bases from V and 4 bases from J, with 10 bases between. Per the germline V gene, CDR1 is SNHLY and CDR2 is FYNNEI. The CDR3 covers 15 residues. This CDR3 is CASSEALRGNQPQHF. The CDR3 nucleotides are TGTGCCAGCAGTGAAGCGCTCCGAGGGAATCAGCCCCAGCATTTT.

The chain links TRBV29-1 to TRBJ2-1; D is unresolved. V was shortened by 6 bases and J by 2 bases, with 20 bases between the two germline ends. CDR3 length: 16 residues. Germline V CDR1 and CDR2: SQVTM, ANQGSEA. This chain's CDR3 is CSVDGFRRLAYNEQFF. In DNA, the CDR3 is TGCAGCGTAGACGGGTTTCGGCGTCTTGCCTACAATGAGCAGTTCTTC.

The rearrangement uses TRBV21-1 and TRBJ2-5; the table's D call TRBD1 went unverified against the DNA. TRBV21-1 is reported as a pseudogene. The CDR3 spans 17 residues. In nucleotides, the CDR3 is TGTGCCAGCAGCAAAGAGGGGACAGGGGGAGGGGTGGAGACCCAGTACTTC. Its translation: CASSKEGTGGGVETQYF.

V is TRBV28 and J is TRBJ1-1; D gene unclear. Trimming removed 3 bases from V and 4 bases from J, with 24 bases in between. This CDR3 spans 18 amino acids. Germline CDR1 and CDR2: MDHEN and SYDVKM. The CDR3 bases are TGTGCCAGCAGTTTCTGGACTTTGATTGGATCCTGGGGCACTGAAGCTTTCTTT. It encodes CASSFWTLIGSWGTEAFF.

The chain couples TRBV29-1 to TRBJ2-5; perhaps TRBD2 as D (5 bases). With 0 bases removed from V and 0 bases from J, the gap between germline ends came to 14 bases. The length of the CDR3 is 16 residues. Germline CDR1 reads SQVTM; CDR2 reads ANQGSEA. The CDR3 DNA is TGCAGCGTTGAAGATCCAACTAGGATGTACCAAGAGACCCAGTACTTC. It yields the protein CSVEDPTRMYQETQYF.

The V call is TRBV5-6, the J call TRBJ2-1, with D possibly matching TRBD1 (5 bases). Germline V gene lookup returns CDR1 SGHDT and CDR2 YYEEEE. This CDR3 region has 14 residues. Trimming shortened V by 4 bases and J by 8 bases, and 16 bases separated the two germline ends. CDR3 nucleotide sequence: TGTGCCAGCAGCGGGGCTGGGGTAAGGTATGAGCAGTTCTTC. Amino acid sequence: CASSGAGVRYEQFF.

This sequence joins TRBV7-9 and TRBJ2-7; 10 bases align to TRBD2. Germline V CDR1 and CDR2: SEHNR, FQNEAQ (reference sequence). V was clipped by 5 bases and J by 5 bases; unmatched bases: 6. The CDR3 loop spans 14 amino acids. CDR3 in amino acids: CASSPSGRFHEQYF. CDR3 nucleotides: TGTGCCAGCAGCCCTAGCGGGAGATTCCACGAGCAGTACTTC.

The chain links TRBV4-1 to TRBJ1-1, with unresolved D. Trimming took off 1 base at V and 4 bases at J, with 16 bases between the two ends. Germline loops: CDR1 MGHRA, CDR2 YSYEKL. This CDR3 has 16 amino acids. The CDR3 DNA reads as TGCGCCAGCAGCCAAGGGTTCTGGGAGGTCCCCACTGAAGCTTTCTTT. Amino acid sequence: CASSQGFWEVPTEAFF.

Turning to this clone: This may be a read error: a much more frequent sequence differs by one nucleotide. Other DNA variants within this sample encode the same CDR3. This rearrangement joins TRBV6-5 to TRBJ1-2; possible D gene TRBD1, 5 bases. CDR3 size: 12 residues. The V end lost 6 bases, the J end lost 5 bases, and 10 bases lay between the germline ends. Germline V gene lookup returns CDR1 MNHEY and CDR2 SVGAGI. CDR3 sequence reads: CASSLEGYGYTF. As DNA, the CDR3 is TGTGCCAGCAGCTTGGAGGGGTATGGCTACACCTTC.

The CDR3 sequence is CASSSEGARDQPQHF. The CDR3 nucleotides are TGTGCCAGCTCATCAGAGGGGGCGCGGGATCAGCCCCAGCATTTT. The chain couples TRBV18 to TRBJ1-5; 7 bases fit TRBD1. The J segment lost 5 bases and the V segment lost 5 bases, leaving 9 bases of the junction unmatched. CDR3 length: 15 amino acids. CDR1 and CDR2 from the germline V gene are KGHSH and LQKENI. The variable domain in full, completed from reference TRBV18 and TRBJ1-5, reads NAGVMQNPRHLVRRRGQEARLRCSPMKGHSHVYWYRQLPEEGLKFMVYLQKENIIDESGMPKERFSAEFPKEGPSILRIQQVVRGDSAAYFCASSSEGARDQPQHFGDGTRLSIL.

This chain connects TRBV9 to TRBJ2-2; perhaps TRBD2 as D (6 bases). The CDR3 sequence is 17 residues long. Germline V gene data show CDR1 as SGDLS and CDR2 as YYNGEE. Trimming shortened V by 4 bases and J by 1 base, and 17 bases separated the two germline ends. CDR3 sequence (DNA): TGTGCCAGCAGCACAAACCCGGGACTTTTGAACACCGGGGAGCTGTTTTTT. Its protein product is CASSTNPGLLNTGELFF.

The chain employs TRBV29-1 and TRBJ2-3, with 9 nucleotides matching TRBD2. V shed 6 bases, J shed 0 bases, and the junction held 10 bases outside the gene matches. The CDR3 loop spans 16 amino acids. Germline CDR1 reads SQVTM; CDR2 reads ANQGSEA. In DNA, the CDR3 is TGCAGCGTCGCGGGGGGGACGGGAGTAAGCACAGATACGCAGTATTTT. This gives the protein CSVAGGTGVSTDTQYF.

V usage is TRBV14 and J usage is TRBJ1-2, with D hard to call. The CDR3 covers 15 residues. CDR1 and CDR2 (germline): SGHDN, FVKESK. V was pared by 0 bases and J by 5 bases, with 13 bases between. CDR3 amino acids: CASSQDMRDRYGYTF. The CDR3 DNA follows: TGTGCCAGCAGCCAAGATATGAGGGATCGATATGGCTACACCTTC.

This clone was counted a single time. CDR3 residues: CASSSTSGDYNEQFF. The CDR3 coding sequence is TGTGCCAGCAGCTCTACTAGCGGAGACTACAATGAGCAGTTCTTC. The genes are TRBV7-6 and TRBJ2-1, with TRBD2 matching over 8 bases. The CDR3 length is 15 residues. Per germline, CDR1 SGHVS and CDR2 FNYEAQ. The V gene end was trimmed by 4 bases and the J gene end by 3 bases; junction bases not matched to a gene: 5.

The CDR3 nucleotides are TGTGCCAGCAGTGACCAGGGCAATCAGCCCCAGCATTTT. Translation: CASSDQGNQPQHF. The rearrangement joins TRBV6-1 to TRBJ1-5, with no clear D. The CDR3 spans 13 residues. Germline CDR1 and CDR2: MNHNS and SASEGT. Trimming took 3 bases from V and 2 from J, leaving 5 bases between them.

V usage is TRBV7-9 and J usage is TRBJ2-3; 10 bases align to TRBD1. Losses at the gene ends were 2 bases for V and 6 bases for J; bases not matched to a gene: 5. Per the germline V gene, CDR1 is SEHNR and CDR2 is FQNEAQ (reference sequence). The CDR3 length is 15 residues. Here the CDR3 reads CASSLTPGQGDTQYF. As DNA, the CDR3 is TGTGCCAGCAGCTTAACCCCGGGACAGGGGGATACGCAGTATTTT.

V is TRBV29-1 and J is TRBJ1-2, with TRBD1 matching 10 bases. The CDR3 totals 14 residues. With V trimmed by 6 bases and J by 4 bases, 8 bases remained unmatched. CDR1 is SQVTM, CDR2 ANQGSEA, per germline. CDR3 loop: CSVLGTGDGYGYTF. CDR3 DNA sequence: TGCAGCGTCCTCGGGACAGGGGATGGCTATGGCTACACCTTC.

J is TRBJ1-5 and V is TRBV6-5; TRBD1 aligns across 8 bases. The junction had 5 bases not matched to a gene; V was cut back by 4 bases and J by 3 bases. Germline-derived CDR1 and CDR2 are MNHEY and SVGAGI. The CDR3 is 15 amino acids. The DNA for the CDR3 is TGTGCCAGCAGTTCATTGACAGGGGCCAATCAGCCCCAGCATTTT. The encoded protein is CASSSLTGANQPQHF.

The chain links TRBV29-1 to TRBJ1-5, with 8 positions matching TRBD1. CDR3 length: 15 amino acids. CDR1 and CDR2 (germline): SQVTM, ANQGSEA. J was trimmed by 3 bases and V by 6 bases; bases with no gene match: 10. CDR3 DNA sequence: TGCAGCGTGGGCGGGACAGGTAGGGACAATCAGCCCCAGCATTTT. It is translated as CSVGGTGRDNQPQHF.

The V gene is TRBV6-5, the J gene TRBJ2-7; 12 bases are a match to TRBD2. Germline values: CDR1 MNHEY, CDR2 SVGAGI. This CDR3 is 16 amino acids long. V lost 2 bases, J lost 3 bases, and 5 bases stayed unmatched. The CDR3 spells CASSYLRLAGDYEQYF. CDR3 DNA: TGTGCCAGCAGTTACCTTCGACTAGCGGGAGACTACGAGCAGTACTTC.

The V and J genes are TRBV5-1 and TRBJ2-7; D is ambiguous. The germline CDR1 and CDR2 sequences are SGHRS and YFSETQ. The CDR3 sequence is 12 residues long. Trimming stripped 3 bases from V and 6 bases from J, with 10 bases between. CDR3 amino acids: CASSWLGGEQYF. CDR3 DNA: TGCGCCAGCAGCTGGTTAGGCGGCGAGCAGTACTTC. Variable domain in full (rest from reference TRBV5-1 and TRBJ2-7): KAGVTQTPRYLIKTRGQQVTLSCSPISGHRSVSWYQQTPGQGLQFLFEYFSETQRNKGNFPGRFSGRQFSNSRSEMNVSTLELGDSALYLCASSWLGGEQYFGPGTRLTVT.

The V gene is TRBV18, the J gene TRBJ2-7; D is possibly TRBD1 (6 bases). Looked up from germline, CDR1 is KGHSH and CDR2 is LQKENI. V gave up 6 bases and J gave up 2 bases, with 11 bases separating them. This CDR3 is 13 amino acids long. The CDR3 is CASSNRAAYEQYF. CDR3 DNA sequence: TGTGCCAGCTCCAACAGGGCCGCCTACGAGCAGTACTTC. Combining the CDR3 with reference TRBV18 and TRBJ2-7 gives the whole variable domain NAGVMQNPRHLVRRRGQEARLRCSPMKGHSHVYWYRQLPEEGLKFMVYLQKENIIDESGMPKERFSAEFPKEGPSILRIQQVVRGDSAAYFCASSNRAAYEQYFGPGTRLTVT.

The chain's CDR3 is CASSAHLNQPQHF. DNA for the CDR3: TGCGCCAGCAGCGCGCACCTAAATCAGCCCCAGCATTTT. The V and J genes are TRBV5-1 and TRBJ1-5; D is uncertain. Trimming took off 4 bases at V and 4 bases at J, with 9 bases between the two ends. Germline assignment: CDR1 SGHRS and CDR2 YFSETQ. This CDR3 spans 13 amino acids.

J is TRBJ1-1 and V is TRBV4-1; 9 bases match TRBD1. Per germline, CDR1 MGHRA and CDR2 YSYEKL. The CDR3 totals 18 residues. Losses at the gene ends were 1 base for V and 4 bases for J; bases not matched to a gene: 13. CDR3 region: CASSQASDGTGLSTEAFF. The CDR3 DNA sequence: TGCGCCAGCAGCCAAGCTTCTGACGGGACAGGGTTGTCCACTGAAGCTTTCTTT.

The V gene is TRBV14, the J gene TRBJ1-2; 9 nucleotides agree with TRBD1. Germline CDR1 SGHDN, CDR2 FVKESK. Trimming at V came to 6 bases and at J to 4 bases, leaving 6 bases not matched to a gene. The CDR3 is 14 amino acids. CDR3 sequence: CASSAGTGPYGYTF. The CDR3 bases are TGTGCCAGCAGTGCGGGGACAGGGCCCTATGGCTACACCTTC.